One sample yielded the 27 T cell receptor beta chains listed below, sequenced in a study of PD-L1 blockade in urothelial cancer. The protocol was immunoSEQ multiplex PCR, while the TCRdb copy is restricted to in-frame clones and leaves out a portion. The data show 45,000 to 50,000 clones, 70% to 90% seen once. The sample consisted of PBMCs, taken around atezolizumab (anti-PD-L1) treatment. The source of these receptors is an elderly man with urothelial cancer.

The rearrangement joins TRBV7-9 to TRBJ1-2; the D gene is possibly TRBD1 (5 bases). Germline values: CDR1 SEHNR, CDR2 FQNEAQ (reference sequence). The CDR3 consists of 13 residues. V lost 1 base and J lost 7, with 10 bases in between. DNA of the CDR3: TGTGCCAGCAGCTTAGACCGGGACTCTGGCTACACCTTC. This codes for CASSLDRDSGYTF.

This rearrangement joins TRBV18 to TRBJ2-3; D might be TRBD1 (6 bases). Germline lookup yields CDR1 KGHSH and CDR2 LQKENI. The CDR3 contains 13 residues. Trimming cost V 4 bases and J 5 bases, with 10 bases left between them. The CDR3 region has the DNA TGTGCCAGCTCACGGGGGCACGGAGATACGCAGTATTTT. Protein sequence: CASSRGHGDTQYF.

This chain links TRBV7-2 with TRBJ2-2; 7 nucleotides line up with TRBD2. The CDR3 is made up of 18 amino acids. Germline loops: CDR1 SGHTA, CDR2 FQGNSA. V shed 5 bases, J shed 1 base, and the junction held 13 bases outside the gene matches. The chain's CDR3 is CASSPVRGLAVNTGELFF. The CDR3 DNA is TGTGCCAGCAGCCCCGTGAGAGGTCTAGCGGTGAACACCGGGGAGCTGTTTTTT.

The chain has TRBV9 and TRBJ2-5; D may be TRBD2 (6 bases). There are 15 residues in the CDR3. In germline, CDR1 is SGDLS, CDR2 YYNGEE. V shed 0 bases and J shed 4 bases, with 13 bases lying between them. The CDR3 nucleotides read TGTGCCAGCAGCGTAGAAGGGTACGGGGGAGAGACCCAGTACTTC. Its protein is CASSVEGYGGETQYF.

This chain uses TRBV2 with TRBJ1-1, with D possibly TRBD1 on 6 matching bases. Germline V gene lookup returns CDR1 SNHLY and CDR2 FYNNEI. The ends were cut back, 4 bases at V and 2 bases at J, with 8 bases in the middle. The CDR3 spans 13 residues. CDR3 loop: CASSVDSNTEAFF. The CDR3 region has the DNA TGTGCCAGCAGTGTGGACAGTAACACTGAAGCTTTCTTT.

V gene TRBV30 combines with J gene TRBJ2-3; 11 bases fit TRBD2. The V gene end was trimmed by 3 bases and the J gene end by 1 base; junction bases not matched to a gene: 9. Germline CDR1 is GTSNPN and CDR2 is SVGIG (reference sequence). The CDR3 consists of 17 residues. This CDR3 reads CAWSPRRLAGRTDTQYF. CDR3 nucleotide sequence: TGTGCCTGGAGCCCCCGGAGACTAGCGGGACGCACAGATACGCAGTATTTT.

V usage is TRBV9 and J usage is TRBJ1-3; maybe TRBD1 (6 bases). The germline V gene encodes CDR1 SGDLS and CDR2 YYNGEE. The CDR3 length is 15 residues. V was cut by 0 bases and J by 5 bases, with 12 bases left in between. The CDR3 DNA reads TGTGCCAGCAGCGTAGGAACAGGGACCCGAAACACCATATATTTT. Its translation is CASSVGTGTRNTIYF. The whole variable domain, remainder taken from reference TRBV9 and TRBJ1-3, is DSGVTQTPKHLITATGQRVTLRCSPRSGDLSVYWYQQSLDQGLQFLIQYYNGEERAKGNILERFSAQQFPDLHSELNLSSLELGDSALYFCASSVGTGTRNTIYFGEGSWLTVV.

The rearrangement links TRBV28 to TRBJ2-3; maybe TRBD1 (6 bases). The germline V and J ends were trimmed by 8 bases and 2 bases, with 8 bases remaining between them. CDR1 MDHEN and CDR2 SYDVKM come from the germline V gene. CDR3 length: 12 residues. The CDR3 spells CASGGFTDTQYF. The CDR3 coding sequence is TGTGCCAGCGGGGGCTTCACAGATACGCAGTATTTT. The variable domain in full, completed from reference TRBV28 and TRBJ2-3, reads DVKVTQSSRYLVKRTGEKVFLECVQDMDHENMFWYRQDPGLGLRLIYFSYDVKMKEKGDIPEGYSVSREKKERFSLILESASTNQTSMYLCASGGFTDTQYFGPGTRLTVL.

The J gene is TRBJ1-3, the V gene TRBV7-4; no definite D call. Trimming took off 10 bases at V and 7 bases at J, with 14 bases between the two ends. Germline loops: CDR1 SGHVT, CDR2 SQSDAQ. The CDR3 is 12 residues long. The DNA for the CDR3 is TGTGCCAACCCACTCCCCGGGAACACCATATATTTT. Its protein product is CANPLPGNTIYF.

The rearrangement uses TRBV7-2 and TRBJ2-7; 10 bases are a match to TRBD2. V shed 4 bases and J 5 bases; nucleotides not matched to a gene: 2. CDR3 length: 13 amino acids. The germline V gene encodes CDR1 SGHTA and CDR2 FQGNSA. CDR3 sequence: CASSYTSGNEQYF. In DNA form, the CDR3 reads TGTGCCAGCAGCTATACTAGCGGGAACGAGCAGTACTTC.

The V and J genes are TRBV6-5 and TRBJ1-2; TRBD1 agrees at 8 bases. Losses at the gene ends were 5 bases for V and 5 bases for J; bases not matched to a gene: 4. The CDR3 runs to 13 residues. The germline V gene encodes CDR1 MNHEY and CDR2 SVGAGI. The CDR3: CASSRQGRYGYTF. CDR3 DNA sequence: TGTGCCAGCAGTAGACAGGGGAGGTATGGCTACACCTTC.

The sample holds a few counts of this clone. The chain is built from TRBV19 and TRBJ2-2; no definite D call. The CDR3 sequence is 12 residues long. The V end lost 4 bases, the J end lost 5 bases, and 5 bases lay between the germline ends. Germline V CDR1 and CDR2: LNHDA, SQIVND (reference sequence). The CDR3 region has the DNA TGTGCCAGTAGTACCCGGACCGGGGAGCTGTTTTTT. As protein: CASSTRTGELFF.

This chain connects TRBV5-1 to TRBJ2-3, with D uncertain. Trimming pared 1 base from V and 0 bases from J, leaving 15 bases between. This CDR3 has 17 amino acids. CDR1 is SGHRS, CDR2 YFSETQ, per germline. The CDR3 DNA follows: TGCGCCAGCAGCTTGATTGCGTACCCTACTAGCACAGATACGCAGTATTTT. As protein: CASSLIAYPTSTDTQYF.

Within the sample, this clone is medium-sized. V and J are TRBV19 and TRBJ2-7, with 9 bases that match TRBD2. The V segment lost 5 bases and the J segment 9 bases; nucleotides outside the gene matches: 8. Germline V gene sequence: CDR1 LNHDA, CDR2 SQIVND (reference sequence). The CDR3 sequence is 13 residues long. CDR3 sequence reads: CASSSLAGHGQYF. The CDR3 DNA reads as TGTGCCAGTAGTTCTCTAGCGGGGCATGGGCAGTACTTC.

The chain employs TRBV18 and TRBJ1-2, with D tentatively TRBD1 (5 bases). The CDR3 contains 14 residues. In germline, CDR1 is KGHSH, CDR2 LQKENI. The V end was cut by 2 bases, the J end by 0 bases, with 7 bases between. CDR3 bases: TGTGCCAGCTCACCAGACAGAACTAACTATGGCTACACCTTC. Its protein product is CASSPDRTNYGYTF.

The chain links TRBV7-2 to TRBJ1-2; D remains ambiguous. The V gene lost 5 bases and the J gene lost 9 bases, with 13 bases spanning the gap. CDR1 and CDR2 (germline): SGHTA, FQGNSA. The CDR3 is made up of 12 amino acids. CDR3 DNA: TGTGCCAGCAGCCCCGGGAAACTAAGCTACACCTTC. Protein: CASSPGKLSYTF.

The V gene is TRBV11-2, the J gene TRBJ2-3, with D perhaps TRBD1 (6 bases). CDR3 length: 16 amino acids. Trimming stripped 4 bases from V and 0 bases from J, with 14 bases between. Germline values: CDR1 SGHAT, CDR2 FQNNGV. The DNA of the CDR3 is TGTGCCAGCAGCTCTCAGGGGTTTAGTAGCACAGATACGCAGTATTTT. This encodes CASSSQGFSSTDTQYF.

The chain has TRBV4-3 and TRBJ2-3; 7 bases line up with TRBD1. This CDR3 is built from 13 residues. CDR1 and CDR2 (germline): LGHNA, YSLEER. The V and J ends lost 3 bases and 6 bases, in that order; junction bases with no gene match: 3. CDR3 DNA: TGCGCCAGCAGCCATGCGACAGGGGATACGCAGTATTTT. Translating gives CASSHATGDTQYF.

The V call is TRBV5-1, the J call TRBJ2-1; TRBD2 matches at 7 bases. The V gene's germline CDR1 is SGHRS and CDR2 YFSETQ. Trimming took 0 bases from V and 4 from J; bases not matched to a gene: 4. This CDR3 region has 15 residues. Here the CDR3 DNA reads TGCGCCAGCAGCTTGGGGGGGACTAATTACAATGAGCAGTTCTTC. It yields the protein CASSLGGTNYNEQFF.

The chain uses TRBV2 and TRBJ2-2; 10 bases match TRBD1. CDR3 size: 14 residues. Per germline, CDR1 SNHLY and CDR2 FYNNEI. The ends lost 5 bases at V and 8 bases at J; junction bases unmatched: 5. CDR3 sequence: CASSSGTGAGELFF. The CDR3 region has the DNA TGTGCCAGCAGTTCCGGGACAGGGGCAGGGGAGCTGTTTTTT.

The rearrangement links TRBV14 to TRBJ2-2, with no clear D. Germline lookup yields CDR1 SGHDN and CDR2 FVKESK. This CDR3 comprises 13 residues. V lost 2 bases and J 4 bases, leaving 5 bases between the germline ends. The CDR3 protein is CASSQRVTGELFF. CDR3 nucleotides: TGTGCCAGCAGCCAACGGGTCACCGGGGAGCTGTTTTTT. Looking up the rest from reference TRBV14 and TRBJ2-2 gives the full variable domain: EAGVTQFPSHSVIEKGQTVTLRCDPISGHDNLYWYRRVMGKEIKFLLHFVKESKQDESGMPNNRFLAERTGGTYSTLKVQPAELEDSGVYFCASSQRVTGELFFGEGSRLTVL.

The CDR3 bases are TGTGCCTGGGGCCCCGGGAGCACAGATACGCAGTATTTT. This gives the protein CAWGPGSTDTQYF. The chain has TRBV30 and TRBJ2-3; D gene uncertain. Trimming cost V 5 bases and J 0 bases, with 9 bases left between them. Germline values: CDR1 GTSNPN, CDR2 SVGIG (reference sequence). The CDR3 extends over 13 amino acids.

The sample holds one count of this clone. The chain combines TRBV7-9 with TRBJ2-2; 9 bases are shared with TRBD1. Trimming removed 11 bases from V and 3 bases from J; junction bases left unmatched: 4. The germline gives CDR1 SEHNR, CDR2 FQNEAQ (reference sequence). The CDR3 runs 13 residues. For the CDR3, the DNA is TGTGCCGGGGACAGGGTCGACACCGGGGAGCTGTTTTTT. It is translated as CAGDRVDTGELFF.

The V and J genes are TRBV11-3 and TRBJ2-7; D may be TRBD1 (6 bases). CDR3 size: 14 residues. V lost 3 bases and J 4 bases, leaving 13 bases between the germline ends. Germline-derived CDR1 and CDR2 are SGHNT and YENEEA. The CDR3 region is CASSFSGQSYEQYF. The CDR3 DNA sequence: TGTGCCAGCAGCTTCAGTGGACAGTCGTACGAGCAGTACTTC.

The chain joins TRBV19 to TRBJ1-2; weak D call: TRBD1 (5 bases). The CDR3 runs to 14 residues. Trimming pared 4 bases from V and 7 bases from J, leaving 16 bases between. Germline V CDR1 and CDR2: LNHDA, SQIVND (reference sequence). This chain's CDR3 is CASSKGGAPSGYTF. Written as DNA, the CDR3 is TGTGCCAGTAGTAAGGGCGGGGCACCCTCTGGCTACACCTTC.

DNA of the CDR3: TGTGCCAGCGCGACTAGCGGGAGGGAGACCCAGTACTTC. Translated: CASATSGRETQYF. The chain recombines TRBV6-6 with TRBJ2-5; TRBD2 matches 13 bases. The CDR3 sequence is 13 residues long. In germline, CDR1 is MNHNY, CDR2 SVGAGI (reference sequence). V lost 8 bases to trimming and J lost 5 bases; unmatched junction nucleotides: 2.

The chain couples TRBV5-6 to TRBJ2-1; tentative D call: TRBD2 (5 bases). V lost 0 bases, J lost 0 bases, and 7 bases lay in between. Germline V gene data show CDR1 as SGHDT and CDR2 as YYEEEE. CDR3 length equals 15 residues. CDR3 DNA: TGTGCCAGCAGCTTGGGCGGAGGCTCCTACAATGAGCAGTTCTTC. Translated: CASSLGGGSYNEQFF.